This TCR beta chain stems from a study of Graves' ophthalmopathy and Graves' hyperthyroidism. Study outcomes and limitations: The study's model predicted ophthalmopathy progression at about 64% sensitivity and about 72% specificity.

Amplification of the TCR beta CDR3 regions used RNA transcripts (as template). Scientists carried out first-round RT-PCR using HTBI primers and then a second-round multiplex PCR. Each CDR3 protein is one row after TCRdb ran MiXCR on the multiplex PCR reads. The sample consists of about 480,000 distinct CDR3 sequences, approximately 15% of them appearing once. V lost 5 bases to trimming and J lost 4 bases; unmatched junction nucleotides: 16. Germline V CDR1 and CDR2: MDHEN, SYDVKM. There are 17 residues in the CDR3. Other autoimmune diseases, uncontrolled infections, pregnancy and lactation each led to patient exclusion. Each diagnosis was determined on the basis of clinical symptoms, serum thyroxine, TRAb, thyroid ultrasound and orbital computed tomography. This clonotype was observed a few times. Its antigen is unknown.

Sequencing input: blood. This TCR was recovered from a woman aged 25 to 39 with Graves' ophthalmopathy. The V and J genes are TRBV28 and TRBJ1-2; 7 positions agree with TRBD1. CDR3 amino acids: CASSTRPGTVLSYGYTF. DNA of the CDR3: TGTGCCAGCAGTACCCGCCCCGGGACAGTCCTTTCCTATGGCTACACCTTC.